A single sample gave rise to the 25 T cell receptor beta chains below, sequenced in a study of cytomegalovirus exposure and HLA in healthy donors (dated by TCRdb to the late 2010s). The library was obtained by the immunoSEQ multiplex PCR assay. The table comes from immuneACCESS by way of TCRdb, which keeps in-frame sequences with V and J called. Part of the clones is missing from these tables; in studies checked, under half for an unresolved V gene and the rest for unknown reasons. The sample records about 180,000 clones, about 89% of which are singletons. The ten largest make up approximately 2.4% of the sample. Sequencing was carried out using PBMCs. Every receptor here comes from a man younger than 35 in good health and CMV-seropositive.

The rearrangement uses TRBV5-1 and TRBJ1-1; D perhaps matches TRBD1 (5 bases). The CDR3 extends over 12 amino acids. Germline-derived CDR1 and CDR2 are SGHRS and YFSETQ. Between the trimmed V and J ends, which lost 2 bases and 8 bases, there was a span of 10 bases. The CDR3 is CASSFNGGEAFF. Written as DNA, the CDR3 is TGCGCCAGCAGCTTTAATGGGGGGGAAGCTTTCTTT.

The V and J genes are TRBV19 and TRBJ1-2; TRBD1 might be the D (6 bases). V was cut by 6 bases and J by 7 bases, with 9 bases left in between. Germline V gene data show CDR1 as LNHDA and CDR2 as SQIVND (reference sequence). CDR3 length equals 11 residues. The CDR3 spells CASSNRVGYTF. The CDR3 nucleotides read TGTGCCAGTAGCAACAGGGTTGGCTACACCTTC.

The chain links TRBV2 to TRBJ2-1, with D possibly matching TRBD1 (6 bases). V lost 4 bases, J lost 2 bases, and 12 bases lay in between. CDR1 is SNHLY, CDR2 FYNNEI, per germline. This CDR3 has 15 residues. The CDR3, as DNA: TGTGCCAGCAGTGTCGCCTGGGACACCTACAATGAGCAGTTCTTC. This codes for CASSVAWDTYNEQFF.

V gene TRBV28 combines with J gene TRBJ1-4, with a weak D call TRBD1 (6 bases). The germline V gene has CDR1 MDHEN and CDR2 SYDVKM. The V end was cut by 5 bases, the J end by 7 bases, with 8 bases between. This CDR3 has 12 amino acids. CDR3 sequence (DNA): TGTGCCAGCAGTAAAGGGGGTGAAAAACTGTTTTTT. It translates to CASSKGGEKLFF.

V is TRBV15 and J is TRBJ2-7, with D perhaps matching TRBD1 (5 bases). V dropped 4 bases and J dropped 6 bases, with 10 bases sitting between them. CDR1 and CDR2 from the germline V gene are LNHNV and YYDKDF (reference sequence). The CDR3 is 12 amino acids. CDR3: CATSKGRAEQYF. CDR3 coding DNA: TGTGCCACCAGCAAGGGCAGGGCCGAGCAGTACTTC.

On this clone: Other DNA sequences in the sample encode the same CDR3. This chain's CDR3 is CSVDRGTEAFF. The CDR3 DNA reads as TGCAGCGTTGACAGGGGAACTGAAGCTTTCTTT. The J gene is TRBJ1-1, the V gene TRBV29-1, with D tentatively TRBD1 (6 bases). The germline V gene encodes CDR1 SQVTM and CDR2 ANQGSEA. CDR3 length: 11 residues. V was trimmed by 3 bases and J by 5 bases, leaving 7 bases between them.

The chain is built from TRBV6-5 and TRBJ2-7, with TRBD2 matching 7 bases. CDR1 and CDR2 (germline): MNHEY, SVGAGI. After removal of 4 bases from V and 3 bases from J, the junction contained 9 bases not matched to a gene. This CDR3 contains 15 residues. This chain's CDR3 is CASSSGGRGSYEQYF. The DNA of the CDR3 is TGTGCCAGCAGTTCAGGCGGGAGAGGCAGCTACGAGCAGTACTTC.

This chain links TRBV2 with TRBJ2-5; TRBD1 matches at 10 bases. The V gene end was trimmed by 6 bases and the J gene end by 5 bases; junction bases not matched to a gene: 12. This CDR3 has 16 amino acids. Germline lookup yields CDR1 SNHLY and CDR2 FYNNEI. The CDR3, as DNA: TGTGCCAGCAGCCTAACACAGGGACAGGGGATGGAGACCCAGTACTTC. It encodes CASSLTQGQGMETQYF. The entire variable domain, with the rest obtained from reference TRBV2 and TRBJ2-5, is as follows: EPEVTQTPSHQVTQMGQEVILRCVPISNHLYFYWYRQILGQKVEFLVSFYNNEISEKSEIFDDQFSVERPDGSNFTLKIRSTKLEDSAMYFCASSLTQGQGMETQYFGPGTRLLVL.

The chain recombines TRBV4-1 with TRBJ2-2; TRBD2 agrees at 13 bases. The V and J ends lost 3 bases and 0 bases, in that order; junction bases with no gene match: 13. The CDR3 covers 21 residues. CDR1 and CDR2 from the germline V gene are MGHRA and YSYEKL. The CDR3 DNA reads TGCGCCAGCAGCCAGAGCGTTCGGACTAGCGGGAGAAAACCGAACACCGGGGAGCTGTTTTTT. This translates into CASSQSVRTSGRKPNTGELFF.

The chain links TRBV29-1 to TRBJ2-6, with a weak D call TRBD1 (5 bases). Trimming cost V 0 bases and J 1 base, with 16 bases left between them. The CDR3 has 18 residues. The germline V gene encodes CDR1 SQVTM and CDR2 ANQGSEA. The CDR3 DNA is TGCAGCGTTGAAGATTCGGTACAGGAGCTTTCTGGGGCCAACGTCCTGACTTTC. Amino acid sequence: CSVEDSVQELSGANVLTF.

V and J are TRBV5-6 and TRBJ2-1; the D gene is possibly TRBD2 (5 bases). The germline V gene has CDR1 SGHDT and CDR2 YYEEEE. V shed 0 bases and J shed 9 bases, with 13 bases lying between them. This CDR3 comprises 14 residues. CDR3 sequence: CASSLDRGLGEQFF. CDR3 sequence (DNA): TGTGCCAGCAGCTTGGACCGGGGTTTAGGTGAGCAGTTCTTC.

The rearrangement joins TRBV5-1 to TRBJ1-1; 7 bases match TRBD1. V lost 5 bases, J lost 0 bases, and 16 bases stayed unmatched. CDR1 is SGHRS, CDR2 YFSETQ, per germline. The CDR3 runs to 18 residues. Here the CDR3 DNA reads TGCGCCAGCAGGAGATGGGCCGGGGACAGAAGCATGAACACTGAAGCTTTCTTT. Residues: CASRRWAGDRSMNTEAFF.

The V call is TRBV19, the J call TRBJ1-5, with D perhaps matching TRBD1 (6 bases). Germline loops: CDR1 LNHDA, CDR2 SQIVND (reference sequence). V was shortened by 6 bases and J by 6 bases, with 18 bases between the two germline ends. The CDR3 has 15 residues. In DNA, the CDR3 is TGTGCCAGTAGCGGCGGACAGCTGGGTTTTCAGCCCCAGCATTTT. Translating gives CASSGGQLGFQPQHF.

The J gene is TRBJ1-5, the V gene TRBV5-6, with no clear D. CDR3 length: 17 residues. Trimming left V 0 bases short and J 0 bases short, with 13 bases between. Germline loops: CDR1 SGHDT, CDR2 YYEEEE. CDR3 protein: CASSLGGAGYSNQPQHF. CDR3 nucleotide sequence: TGTGCCAGCAGCTTGGGGGGAGCGGGTTATAGCAATCAGCCCCAGCATTTT.

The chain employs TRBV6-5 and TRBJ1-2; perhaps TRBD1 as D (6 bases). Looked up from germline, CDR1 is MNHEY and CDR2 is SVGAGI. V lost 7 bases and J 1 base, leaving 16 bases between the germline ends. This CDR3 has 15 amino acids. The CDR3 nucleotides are TGTGCCAGCACCGCCAAGCCGGACAGTAACTATGGCTACACCTTC. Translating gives CASTAKPDSNYGYTF.

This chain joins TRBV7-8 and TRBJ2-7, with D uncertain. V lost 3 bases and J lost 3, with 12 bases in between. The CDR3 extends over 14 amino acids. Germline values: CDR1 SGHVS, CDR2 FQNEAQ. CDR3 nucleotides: TGTGCCAGCAGCTTGACGGCACTATACTACGAGCAGTACTTC. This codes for CASSLTALYYEQYF.

This CDR3 is CASSLAGQGDTEAFF. In DNA, the CDR3 is TGCGCCAGCAGCCTAGCCGGACAGGGCGACACTGAAGCTTTCTTT. The chain combines TRBV4-3 with TRBJ1-1; TRBD1 matches 8 bases. This CDR3 is built from 15 residues. Trimming cost V 4 bases and J 3 bases; bases outside gene matches: 7. Per germline, CDR1 LGHNA and CDR2 YSLEER.

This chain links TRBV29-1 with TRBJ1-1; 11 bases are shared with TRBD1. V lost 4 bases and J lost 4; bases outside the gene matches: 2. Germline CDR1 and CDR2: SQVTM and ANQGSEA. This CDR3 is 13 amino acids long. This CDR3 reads CSVGGTGGTEAFF. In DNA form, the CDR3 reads TGCAGCGTTGGTGGGACAGGGGGCACTGAAGCTTTCTTT.

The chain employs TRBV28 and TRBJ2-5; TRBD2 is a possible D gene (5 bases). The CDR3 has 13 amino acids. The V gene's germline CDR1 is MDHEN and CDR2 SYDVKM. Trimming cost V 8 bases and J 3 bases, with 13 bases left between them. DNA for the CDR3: TGTGCCAGCGGTATCCGGCGGGAAGAGACCCAGTACTTC. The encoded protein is CASGIRREETQYF.

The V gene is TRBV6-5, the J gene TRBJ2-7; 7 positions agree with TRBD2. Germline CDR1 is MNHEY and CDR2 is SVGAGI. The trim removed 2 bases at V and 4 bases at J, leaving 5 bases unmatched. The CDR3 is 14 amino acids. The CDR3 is CASSYRAGVYEQYF. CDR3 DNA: TGTGCCAGCAGTTACCGGGCGGGAGTTTACGAGCAGTACTTC.

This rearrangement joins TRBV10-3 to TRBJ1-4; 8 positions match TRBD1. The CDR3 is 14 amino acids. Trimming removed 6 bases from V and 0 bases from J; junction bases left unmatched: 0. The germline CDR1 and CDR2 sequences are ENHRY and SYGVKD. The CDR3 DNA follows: TGTGCCATCAGGGGACAGGCAACTAATGAAAAACTGTTTTTT. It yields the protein CAIRGQATNEKLFF.

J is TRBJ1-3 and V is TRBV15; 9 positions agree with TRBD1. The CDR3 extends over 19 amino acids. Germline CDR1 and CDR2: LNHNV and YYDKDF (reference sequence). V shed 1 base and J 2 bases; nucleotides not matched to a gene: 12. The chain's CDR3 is CATSRASLLGQGPGNTIYF. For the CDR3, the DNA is TGTGCCACCAGCAGAGCCAGTCTGCTGGGACAGGGCCCTGGAAACACCATATATTTT. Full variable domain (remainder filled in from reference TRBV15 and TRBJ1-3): DAMVIQNPRYQVTQFGKPVTLSCSQTLNHNVMYWYQQKSSQAPKLLFHYYDKDFNNEADTPDNFQSRRPNTSFCFLDIRSPGLGDTAMYLCATSRASLLGQGPGNTIYFGEGSWLTVV.

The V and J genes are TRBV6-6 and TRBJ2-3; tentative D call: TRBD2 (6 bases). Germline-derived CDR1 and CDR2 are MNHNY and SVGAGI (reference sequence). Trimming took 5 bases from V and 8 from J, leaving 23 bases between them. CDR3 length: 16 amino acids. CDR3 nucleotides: TGTGCCAGCAGTCCAGGACCCCTAGGGACTGTAGGTACGCAGTATTTT. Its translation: CASSPGPLGTVGTQYF.

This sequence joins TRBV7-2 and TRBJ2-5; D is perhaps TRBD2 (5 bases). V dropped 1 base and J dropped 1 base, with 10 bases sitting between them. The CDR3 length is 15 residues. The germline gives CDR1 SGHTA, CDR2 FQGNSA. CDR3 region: CASSLGAALQETQYF. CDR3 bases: TGTGCCAGCAGCTTAGGAGCGGCCCTCCAAGAGACCCAGTACTTC. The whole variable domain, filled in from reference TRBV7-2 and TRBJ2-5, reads GAGVSQSPSNKVTEKGKDVELRCDPISGHTALYWYRQSLGQGLEFLIYFQGNSAPDKSGLPSDRFSAERTGGSVSTLTIQRTQQEDSAVYLCASSLGAALQETQYFGPGTRLLVL.

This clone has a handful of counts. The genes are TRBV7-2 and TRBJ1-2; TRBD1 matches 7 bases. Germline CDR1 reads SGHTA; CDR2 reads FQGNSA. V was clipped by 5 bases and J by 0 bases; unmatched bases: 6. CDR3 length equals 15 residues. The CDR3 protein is CASSASGTANYGYTF. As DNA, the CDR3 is TGTGCCAGCAGCGCCTCCGGGACAGCTAACTATGGCTACACCTTC.